This TCR beta chain was captured by sequencing in a study of blood T cells in healthy people across ages. The CDR3 has 15 residues. After removal of 4 bases from V and 2 bases from J, the junction contained 5 bases not matched to a gene. CDR1 and CDR2 (germline): LGHNA, YSLEER. Combining a sample-barcoded 5' primer with a J-beta primer mix, a second PCR ran for about 7 to 11 cycles. TCRdb reprocessed the 5' RACE reads with MiXCR, giving one entry per CDR3 protein. The sample includes 900,000 to 950,000 distinct CDR3 sequences, almost 30% of them seen just once. This clonotype was recorded at least ten times. The same data also went into a second study, on T cells of mothers and their children.

Source material: blood. This chain connects TRBV4-3 to TRBJ1-2; TRBD1 agrees at 9 bases. This receptor was taken from a woman aged 40 to 50 in good health. The CDR3 DNA follows: TGCGCCAGCAGCCGACGGACAGGGGAGAACTATGGCTACACCTTC. Encoded protein: CASSRRTGENYGYTF.